The 32 T cell receptor beta chains below were found in one sample sequenced in a study of blood T cell repertoires in COVID-19. Profiled with immunoSEQ multiplex PCR; TCRdb holds only in-frame clones, not every one. Seen here are over 200,000 clones, 75% to 90% observed once, and the top ten hold about 4.8%. The sequencing sample was made of peripheral blood. These receptor sequences come from a woman aged 40 to 50 with acute or convalescent COVID-19.

CDR3 nucleotide sequence: TGTGCCAGCAGTGAATGGGAAGGTGGCGGGGGGGGCCACTCCTACGAGCAGTACGTC. The encoded protein is CASSEWEGGGGGHSYEQYV. The V call is TRBV6-1, the J call TRBJ2-7, with 9 bases aligning to TRBD2. The J segment lost 0 bases and the V segment lost 2 bases, leaving 14 bases of the junction unmatched. Germline V gives CDR1 MNHNS, CDR2 SASEGT. CDR3 length: 19 residues.

V and J are TRBV10-3 and TRBJ1-2, with no clear D. V shed 6 bases and J shed 7 bases, with 18 bases lying between them. The CDR3 is 14 residues long. CDR1 ENHRY and CDR2 SYGVKD come from the germline V gene. The CDR3 nucleotides read TGTGCCATCAGCCCGACCGAGGGTATAAGTGGCTACACCTTC. Protein product: CAISPTEGISGYTF.

The J gene is TRBJ2-7, the V gene TRBV4-2, with TRBD1 matching 10 bases. The CDR3 length is 16 residues. Germline V CDR1 and CDR2: LGHNA, YNFKEQ. The CDR3 region has the DNA TGTGCCAGCAGCAAAGAGGGACAGGGGAATTTGTACGAGCAGTACGTC. Its translation: CASSKEGQGNLYEQYV.

This rearrangement joins TRBV18 to TRBJ1-1; no reliable D call. Germline lookup yields CDR1 KGHSH and CDR2 LQKENI. The CDR3 is 14 residues long. Trimming left V 1 base short and J 1 base short, with 7 bases between. The CDR3 bases are TGTGCCAGCTCACCACTACAGACGAACACTGAAGCTTTCTTT. Translation gives CASSPLQTNTEAFF.

The chain uses TRBV2 and TRBJ1-5; D is possibly TRBD1 (5 bases). V was cut by 4 bases and J by 7 bases, with 11 bases left in between. The CDR3 extends over 13 amino acids. CDR1 is SNHLY, CDR2 FYNNEI, per germline. The CDR3, as DNA: TGTGCCAGCAGTGGCAGGGAGGTACAGCCCCAGCATTTT. Translated, it gives CASSGREVQPQHF.

J is TRBJ2-2 and V is TRBV5-1, with 7 nucleotides matching TRBD1. This CDR3 is 15 amino acids long. V gave up 5 bases and J gave up 0 bases; unmatched junction bases: 4. CDR1 SGHRS and CDR2 YFSETQ come from the germline V gene. In DNA, the CDR3 is TGCGCCAGCAGTTGGGACAGCACGAACACCGGGGAGCTGTTTTTT. This codes for CASSWDSTNTGELFF.

The chain is built from TRBV5-6 and TRBJ1-2; 7 bases are a match to TRBD1. The CDR3 contains 18 residues. J lost 4 bases, V lost 4 bases, and 19 bases had no gene match. The germline V gene has CDR1 SGHDT and CDR2 YYEEEE. The CDR3 spells CASSSEGFRDRPIYGYTF. The CDR3 nucleotides are TGTGCCAGCAGCAGCGAGGGATTCCGGGACAGACCGATCTATGGCTACACCTTC.

The chain has TRBV12-3 or TRBV12-4 and TRBJ1-1; no definite D call. The CDR3 has 11 residues. Trimming left V 3 bases short and J 3 bases short, with 2 bases between. The CDR3 DNA follows: TGTGCCAGCAGTTTCGACACTGAAGCTTTCTTT. Protein: CASSFDTEAFF.

The V call is TRBV9, the J call TRBJ1-2; 7 bases are shared with TRBD1. The CDR3 runs 17 residues. Per germline, CDR1 SGDLS and CDR2 YYNGEE. V was clipped by 3 bases and J by 6 bases; unmatched bases: 17. The CDR3: CASSESQGRTGAHGYTF. The DNA of the CDR3 is TGTGCCAGCAGCGAAAGTCAAGGGAGGACAGGAGCCCATGGCTACACCTTC.

The chain has TRBV30 and TRBJ1-2; D unclear. Germline loops: CDR1 GTSNPN, CDR2 SVGIG (reference sequence). With 0 bases removed from V and 8 bases from J, the gap between germline ends came to 7 bases. CDR3 length: 11 amino acids. The DNA for the CDR3 is TGTGCCTGGAGTGTGGGGAGAGGCTACACCTTC. It codes for CAWSVGRGYTF.

This chain connects TRBV4-1 to TRBJ2-3; TRBD2 aligns across 11 bases. V dropped 1 base and J dropped 7; count of bases not matched to a gene: 4. CDR3 length: 15 amino acids. Germline CDR1 MGHRA, CDR2 YSYEKL. The CDR3 reads CASSQVSSGGYTQYF. CDR3 bases: TGCGCCAGCAGCCAAGTGTCTAGCGGGGGGTATACGCAGTATTTT.

V gene TRBV7-5 combines with J gene TRBJ2-1; the table's D call of TRBD1 was not tested on the DNA. TRBV7-5 is marked as a pseudogene. The CDR3 consists of 16 residues. CDR3 residues: CARSLPDRGNYNEQFF. Here the CDR3 DNA reads TGTGCCAGAAGCTTACCGGACAGGGGGAACTACAATGAGCAGTTCTTC.

This chain uses TRBV27 with TRBJ2-3; D is uncertain. Germline loops: CDR1 MNHEY, CDR2 SMNVEV (reference sequence). V was pared by 5 bases and J by 2 bases, with 5 bases between. The CDR3 covers 12 residues. CDR3 in amino acids: CASSPFTDTQYF. CDR3 in DNA: TGTGCCAGCAGTCCCTTCACAGATACGCAGTATTTT.

This chain connects TRBV15 to TRBJ1-2; unclear D gene. Deletions cut 1 base from V and 4 bases from J, with 22 bases between. There are 18 residues in the CDR3. CDR1 and CDR2 (germline): LNHNV, YYDKDF (reference sequence). The CDR3 sequence: CATSRGGDGLLRSYGYTF. CDR3 bases: TGTGCCACCAGCAGAGGGGGAGACGGACTACTGCGGAGCTATGGCTACACCTTC.

This sequence joins TRBV7-8 and TRBJ1-1; D remains unclear. Trimming took off 4 bases at V and 1 base at J, with 7 bases between the two ends. The CDR3 consists of 13 residues. CDR1 is SGHVS, CDR2 FQNEAQ, per germline. The CDR3 sequence: CASSSSPNTEAFF. In DNA, the CDR3 is TGTGCCAGCAGCTCATCCCCGAACACTGAAGCTTTCTTT. The full variable domain, in which reference TRBV7-8 and TRBJ1-1 provide the parts outside the CDR3, is GAGVSQSPRYKVAKRGQDVALRCDPISGHVSLFWYQQALGQGPEFLTYFQNEAQLDKSGLPSDRFFAERPEGSVSTLKIQRTQQEDSAVYLCASSSSPNTEAFFGQGTRLTVV.

The chain is built from TRBV18 and TRBJ1-2; 9 nucleotides align to TRBD1. The CDR3 consists of 16 residues. Per the germline V gene, CDR1 is KGHSH and CDR2 is LQKENI. The trim removed 3 bases at V and 5 bases at J, leaving 10 bases unmatched. Written as DNA, the CDR3 is TGTGCCAGCTCACCGCTCGGGACAGGGTCCCGATATGGCTACACCTTC. It specifies CASSPLGTGSRYGYTF.

V is TRBV7-8 and J is TRBJ1-4, with D tentatively TRBD1 (6 bases). Per germline, CDR1 SGHVS and CDR2 FQNEAQ. V gave up 5 bases and J gave up 8 bases, with 18 bases separating them. The CDR3 spans 15 residues. CDR3: CASSPGNLGGEKLFF. As DNA, the CDR3 is TGTGCCAGCAGCCCCGGGAACCTAGGGGGAGAAAAACTGTTTTTT.

The chain uses TRBV27 and TRBJ2-5, with 9 bases aligning to TRBD2. The CDR3 spans 16 residues. After removal of 3 bases from V and 5 bases from J, the junction contained 10 bases not matched to a gene. The germline gives CDR1 MNHEY, CDR2 SMNVEV (reference sequence). The CDR3 region has the DNA TGTGCCAGCAGTTTCTCTCTGGCGGGGGGGATGGAGACCCAGTACTTC. It codes for CASSFSLAGGMETQYF.

This clone was found a few times. V usage is TRBV7-9 and J usage is TRBJ1-6; D is ambiguous. CDR3 length: 16 residues. V lost 1 base and J lost 0, with 7 bases in between. Germline V gives CDR1 SEHNR, CDR2 FQNEAQ (reference sequence). The CDR3 region is CASSLEPGSYNSPLHF. CDR3 nucleotides: TGTGCCAGCAGCTTAGAGCCGGGCTCCTATAATTCACCCCTCCACTTT.

CDR3 residues: CASTRGGTSGVKGTGELFF. CDR3 in DNA: TGTGCCAGCACCAGGGGCGGGACTAGCGGGGTTAAGGGCACCGGGGAGCTGTTTTTT. The chain is built from TRBV3-1 (or the pseudogene TRBV3-2) and TRBJ2-2; TRBD2 matches at 13 bases. V lost 7 bases to trimming and J lost 4 bases; unmatched junction nucleotides: 15. The CDR3 is 19 residues long. Germline V gene lookup returns CDR1 LGHDT and CDR2 YNNKEL (reference sequence).

The chain is built from TRBV11-2 and TRBJ1-2, with TRBD1 matching over 9 bases. Germline trimming cut 0 bases from V and 4 bases from J; bases unmatched to any gene: 3. Germline values: CDR1 SGHAT, CDR2 FQNNGV. CDR3 length: 15 amino acids. CDR3 amino acids: CASSLERTGAYGYTF. The DNA of the CDR3 is TGTGCCAGCAGCTTAGAGAGGACAGGGGCCTATGGCTACACCTTC.

V and J are TRBV6-5 and TRBJ1-6; 9 nucleotides agree with TRBD1. This CDR3 has 15 amino acids. Per germline, CDR1 MNHEY and CDR2 SVGAGI. The V segment lost 7 bases and the J segment 7 bases; nucleotides outside the gene matches: 8. Here the CDR3 reads CASTIRDRANSPLHF. CDR3 nucleotide sequence: TGTGCCAGCACCATCAGGGACAGGGCAAATTCACCCCTCCACTTT.

The CDR3 DNA reads TGTGCCAGCAGCGCCGGTGGAGGGCTTGATGAAAAACTGTTTTTT. Its translation: CASSAGGGLDEKLFF. V gene TRBV9 combines with J gene TRBJ1-4, with D unclear. CDR1 SGDLS and CDR2 YYNGEE come from the germline V gene. The CDR3 has 15 residues. The germline V and J ends were trimmed by 3 bases and 6 bases, with 15 bases remaining between them.

The rearrangement uses TRBV5-4 and TRBJ1-3, with a tentative D call TRBD1 (6 bases). The CDR3 is 14 amino acids. The V gene's germline CDR1 is SGHNT and CDR2 YYREEE (reference sequence). With 1 base removed from V and 2 bases from J, the gap between germline ends came to 7 bases. For the CDR3, the DNA is TGTGCCAGCAGCTTGAACAGGGCTGGAAACACCATATATTTT. Translating gives CASSLNRAGNTIYF.

The chain joins TRBV2 to TRBJ1-3; tentative D call: TRBD1 (6 bases). The CDR3 consists of 16 residues. CDR1 SNHLY and CDR2 FYNNEI come from the germline V gene. The V gene lost 6 bases and the J gene lost 0 bases, with 15 bases spanning the gap. The CDR3 nucleotides are TGTGCCAGCAGGACGGCGACAGGTCGCTCTGGAAACACCATATATTTT. This encodes CASRTATGRSGNTIYF. Full variable domain (outside the CDR3, taken from reference TRBV2 and TRBJ1-3): EPEVTQTPSHQVTQMGQEVILRCVPISNHLYFYWYRQILGQKVEFLVSFYNNEISEKSEIFDDQFSVERPDGSNFTLKIRSTKLEDSAMYFCASRTATGRSGNTIYFGEGSWLTVV.

This clone has just one count. The chain uses TRBV2 and TRBJ2-3; TRBD2 matches 7 bases. The CDR3 length is 15 residues. J gave up 5 bases and V 10 bases, and 15 bases lay outside the gene matches. CDR1 and CDR2 from the germline V gene are SNHLY and FYNNEI. The CDR3 protein is CATSMGGGWRDTQYF. The DNA for the CDR3 is TGTGCCACCAGCATGGGGGGGGGATGGAGAGATACGCAGTATTTT.

This clone was recorded once. This sequence joins TRBV15 and TRBJ2-5, with D perhaps matching TRBD2 (5 bases). The length of the CDR3 is 14 residues. Germline CDR1 LNHNV, CDR2 YYDKDF (reference sequence). The V end lost 4 bases, the J end lost 7 bases, and 16 bases lay between the germline ends. The CDR3 nucleotides read TGTGCCACCAGCAAAAGTCGGGGATCGGGGACCCAGTACTTC. As protein: CATSKSRGSGTQYF.

The chain has TRBV24-1 and TRBJ1-4, with 9 bases matching TRBD1. CDR1 is KGHDR and CDR2 is SFDVKD in the germline V gene. After removal of 4 bases from V and 2 bases from J, the junction contained 7 bases not matched to a gene. The CDR3 runs 17 residues. CDR3 residues: CATSEDRGYGTNEKLFF. The CDR3 coding sequence is TGTGCCACCAGTGAGGACAGGGGCTATGGCACTAATGAAAAACTGTTTTTT.

The chain employs TRBV5-1 and TRBJ1-4; D unresolved. This CDR3 spans 14 amino acids. Germline V gene lookup returns CDR1 SGHRS and CDR2 YFSETQ. V was trimmed by 2 bases and J by 6 bases, leaving 11 bases between them. DNA of the CDR3: TGCGCCAGCAGCTTCGTTAGTTTGGATGAAAAACTGTTTTTT. Translated: CASSFVSLDEKLFF.

The chain carries TRBV2 and TRBJ1-3; no clear D. This CDR3 has 15 residues. Trimming pared 7 bases from V and 0 bases from J, leaving 13 bases between. The germline CDR1 and CDR2 sequences are SNHLY and FYNNEI. This CDR3 reads CASMATPSSGNTIYF. CDR3 DNA sequence: TGTGCCAGCATGGCGACACCAAGCTCTGGAAACACCATATATTTT.

The rearrangement uses TRBV19 and TRBJ2-1, with TRBD1 matching over 7 bases. In germline, CDR1 is LNHDA, CDR2 SQIVND (reference sequence). With 4 bases clipped from V and 0 bases from J, the junction kept 9 bases outside the gene matches. The CDR3 has 17 amino acids. For the CDR3, the DNA is TGTGCCAGTAGTAGTAGGGACAGACGTATCTCCTACAATGAGCAGTTCTTC. This encodes CASSSRDRRISYNEQFF. The variable domain in full, completed from reference TRBV19 and TRBJ2-1, reads DGGITQSPKYLFRKEGQNVTLSCEQNLNHDAMYWYRQDPGQGLRLIYYSQIVNDFQKGDIAEGYSVSREKKESFPLTVTSAQKNPTAFYLCASSSRDRRISYNEQFFGPGTRLTVL.

The gene calls are TRBV27 and TRBJ1-1; possible D gene TRBD1, 5 bases. Germline CDR1 and CDR2: MNHEY and SMNVEV (reference sequence). The CDR3 sequence is 13 residues long. The V end lost 3 bases, the J end lost 4 bases, and 9 bases lay between the germline ends. CDR3 nucleotide sequence: TGTGCCAGCAGTTTGGACACGGGCACTGAAGCTTTCTTT. Translated, it gives CASSLDTGTEAFF.